The 25 T cell receptor beta chains below were found in one sample sequenced in a study of T cell responses to AZD1222 COVID-19 vaccine. Using immunoSEQ multiplex PCR, the repertoire was profiled, and TCRdb retains in-frame clones only, with some absent. The data hold about 150,000 clones, with about 92% observed a single time. Material: peripheral blood, obtained on day 0 of AZD1222 vaccination. Source of these receptors: an adult in good health.

This chain uses TRBV7-9 with TRBJ1-1; D not certain. The CDR3 sequence is 16 residues long. Germline-derived CDR1 and CDR2 are SEHNR and FQNEAQ (reference sequence). Trimming pared 3 bases from V and 0 bases from J, leaving 14 bases between. The CDR3 sequence is CASSFDLRVLNTEAFF. Here the CDR3 DNA reads TGTGCCAGCAGCTTCGACCTTCGGGTACTGAACACTGAAGCTTTCTTT.

The gene calls are TRBV6-1 and TRBJ1-2; D might be TRBD1 (5 bases). CDR1 is MNHNS, CDR2 SASEGT, per germline. This CDR3 spans 18 amino acids. V gave up 3 bases and J gave up 2 bases, with 22 bases separating them. The CDR3 DNA reads as TGTGCCAGCAGTGAGAAGGGACCCTCGGGGGACCTAAACTATGGCTACACCTTC. Its protein is CASSEKGPSGDLNYGYTF.

The chain employs TRBV18 and TRBJ1-1; unclear D gene. CDR1 is KGHSH, CDR2 LQKENI, per germline. This CDR3 region has 12 residues. V was trimmed by 0 bases and J by 10 bases, leaving 9 bases between them. The CDR3 region is CASSPPPDGAFF. In DNA form, the CDR3 reads TGTGCCAGCTCACCACCCCCGGACGGAGCTTTCTTT.

This clone showed up just a few times. The chain has TRBV6-5 and TRBJ1-2; TRBD1 matches at 7 bases. The CDR3 contains 13 residues. The germline V gene encodes CDR1 MNHEY and CDR2 SVGAGI. J gave up 3 bases and V 5 bases, and 3 bases lay outside the gene matches. CDR3 bases: TGTGCCAGCAGTCCCGGGACAGACTATGGCTACACCTTC. Translated: CASSPGTDYGYTF.

V is TRBV5-5 and J is TRBJ2-7, with D perhaps TRBD1 or TRBD2 (6 bases each). The CDR3 runs to 16 residues. Trimming removed 0 bases at V and 5 bases at J, with 18 bases between. The germline V gene encodes CDR1 SGHKS and CDR2 YYEKEE (reference sequence). For the CDR3, the DNA is TGTGCCAGCAGCTTGGAAGACAGGTCCCGGGGGCACGAGCAGTACTTC. It translates to CASSLEDRSRGHEQYF. The variable domain in full, with the rest retrieved from reference TRBV5-5 and TRBJ2-7, is DAGVTQSPTHLIKTRGQQVTLRCSPISGHKSVSWYQQVLGQGPQFIFQYYEKEERGRGNFPDRFSARQFPNYSSELNVNALLLGDSALYLCASSLEDRSRGHEQYFGPGTRLTVT.

This chain links TRBV19 with TRBJ1-1; weak D call: TRBD1 (5 bases). The germline V gene has CDR1 LNHDA and CDR2 SQIVND (reference sequence). V lost 0 bases and J 7 bases, leaving 24 bases between the germline ends. The CDR3 contains 18 residues. DNA of the CDR3: TGTGCCAGTAGTATAGATCTGAGAATGATGAGACAGCCCCTTGAAGCTTTCTTT. This encodes CASSIDLRMMRQPLEAFF. The full variable domain, with the rest looked up from reference TRBV19 and TRBJ1-1, is DGGITQSPKYLFRKEGQNVTLSCEQNLNHDAMYWYRQDPGQGLRLIYYSQIVNDFQKGDIAEGYSVSREKKESFPLTVTSAQKNPTAFYLCASSIDLRMMRQPLEAFFGQGTRLTVV.

The J gene is TRBJ2-7, the V gene TRBV14; no definite D call. The CDR3 covers 15 residues. Trimming removed 1 base at V and 2 bases at J, with 12 bases between. CDR1 is SGHDN, CDR2 FVKESK, per germline. This chain's CDR3 is CASSQVLGKTYEQYF. The CDR3 DNA is TGTGCCAGCAGCCAAGTTCTTGGAAAAACCTACGAGCAGTACTTC. Based on the CDR3 plus reference TRBV14 and TRBJ2-7, the full variable domain is EAGVTQFPSHSVIEKGQTVTLRCDPISGHDNLYWYRRVMGKEIKFLLHFVKESKQDESGMPNNRFLAERTGGTYSTLKVQPAELEDSGVYFCASSQVLGKTYEQYFGPGTRLTVT.

V gene TRBV12-3 or TRBV12-4 combines with J gene TRBJ2-7; 14 nucleotides agree with TRBD2. CDR3 size: 13 residues. J was trimmed by 4 bases and V by 8 bases; bases with no gene match: 1. Written as DNA, the CDR3 is TGTGCCAGCGGGACTAGCGGGGGTTACGAGCAGTACTTC. It codes for CASGTSGGYEQYF.

This sequence joins TRBV6-2 or TRBV6-3 and TRBJ1-2; perhaps TRBD1 as D (6 bases). Germline loops: CDR1 MNHEY, CDR2 SVGEGT. The CDR3 consists of 15 residues. Trimming pared 0 bases from V and 4 bases from J, leaving 12 bases between. The CDR3: CASSYSHRASYGYTF. The DNA of the CDR3 is TGTGCCAGCAGTTACTCCCACAGGGCAAGCTATGGCTACACCTTC.

V usage is TRBV7-9 and J usage is TRBJ2-2, with D perhaps TRBD1 (5 bases). Per the germline V gene, CDR1 is SEHNR and CDR2 is FQNEAQ (reference sequence). The V end lost 2 bases, the J end lost 6 bases, and 13 bases lay between the germline ends. The CDR3 sequence is 15 residues long. This CDR3 is CASSLNWGRAGELFF. DNA of the CDR3: TGTGCCAGCAGCTTAAATTGGGGCCGGGCCGGGGAGCTGTTTTTT.

The CDR3 sequence: CASSTHLKPGSKGDEQYF. DNA for the CDR3: TGTGCCAGCAGCACCCACCTTAAACCGGGCTCTAAAGGCGACGAGCAGTACTTC. The chain uses TRBV21-1 and TRBJ2-7. TRBV21-1 is labeled a pseudogene. CDR3 length: 18 residues.

The chain joins TRBV2 to TRBJ2-5, with 8 nucleotides matching TRBD1. The CDR3 contains 13 residues. The V gene end was trimmed by 5 bases and the J gene end by 5 bases; junction bases not matched to a gene: 4. Germline assignment: CDR1 SNHLY and CDR2 FYNNEI. CDR3 bases: TGTGCCAGCAGTCTCGGACAGGGTGAGACCCAGTACTTC. It specifies CASSLGQGETQYF.

This clone was seen only a few times. The gene calls are TRBV5-4 and TRBJ2-5; 11 positions agree with TRBD2. V lost 2 bases, J lost 4 bases, and 13 bases stayed unmatched. The CDR3 spans 18 residues. Germline V gene sequence: CDR1 SGHNT, CDR2 YYREEE (reference sequence). CDR3 DNA sequence: TGTGCCAGCAGCTTCCGCCTAGCGGGGGGTAGTTTTCTAGAGACCCAGTACTTC. Translating gives CASSFRLAGGSFLETQYF.

This chain joins TRBV7-9 and TRBJ2-3, with D hard to call. The CDR3 contains 15 residues. CDR1 is SEHNR, CDR2 FQNEAQ, per germline (reference sequence). Trimming pared 5 bases from V and 2 bases from J, leaving 14 bases between. CDR3 nucleotide sequence: TGTGCCAGCAGCCCAGCCCTACGGTACACAGATACGCAGTATTTT. This translates into CASSPALRYTDTQYF. Variable domain in full (rest from reference TRBV7-9 and TRBJ2-3): DTGVSQNPRHKITKRGQNVTFRCDPISEHNRLYWYRQTLGQGPEFLTYFQNEAQLEKSRLLSDRFSAERPKGSFSTLEIQRTEQGDSAMYLCASSPALRYTDTQYFGPGTRLTVL.

CDR3 bases: TGTGCCTGGAGTGTACCCTGGCTTAATGAAAAACTGTTTTTT. Translating it yields CAWSVPWLNEKLFF. The chain joins TRBV30 to TRBJ1-4; D uncertain. Germline values: CDR1 GTSNPN, CDR2 SVGIG (reference sequence). Trimming shortened V by 0 bases and J by 4 bases, and 9 bases separated the two germline ends. This CDR3 is 14 amino acids long.

The gene calls are TRBV5-1 and TRBJ2-2; the D gene is possibly TRBD2 (5 bases). The CDR3 runs 14 residues. V lost 4 bases and J lost 2, with 9 bases in between. Germline V gene data show CDR1 as SGHRS and CDR2 as YFSETQ. In DNA, the CDR3 is TGCGCCAGCAGCACGGGGTTAAACACCGGGGAGCTGTTTTTT. This translates into CASSTGLNTGELFF. The complete variable domain, with remaining parts taken from reference TRBV5-1 and TRBJ2-2, reads KAGVTQTPRYLIKTRGQQVTLSCSPISGHRSVSWYQQTPGQGLQFLFEYFSETQRNKGNFPGRFSGRQFSNSRSEMNVSTLELGDSALYLCASSTGLNTGELFFGEGSRLTVL.

The V and J genes are TRBV10-1 and TRBJ1-3, with D uncertain. The CDR3 loop spans 16 amino acids. The germline V and J ends were trimmed by 3 bases and 0 bases, with 12 bases remaining between them. CDR1 and CDR2 (germline): WNHNN, SYGVQD (reference sequence). CDR3 residues: CASSDFGLGSGNTIYF. As DNA, the CDR3 is TGCGCCAGCAGTGACTTCGGGCTGGGCTCTGGAAACACCATATATTTT.

CDR3 residues: CASSIVGTSNYGYTF. DNA of the CDR3: TGTGCCAGCAGTATCGTAGGGACCTCTAACTATGGCTACACCTTC. V usage is TRBV27 and J usage is TRBJ1-2; D is perhaps TRBD1 (5 bases). The CDR3 is 15 residues long. Germline CDR1 MNHEY, CDR2 SMNVEV (reference sequence). Trimming removed 5 bases at V and 0 bases at J, with 13 bases between.

The chain recombines TRBV5-4 with TRBJ2-5, with 10 bases lining up with TRBD2. The V and J ends lost 3 bases and 5 bases, in that order; junction bases with no gene match: 13. This CDR3 region has 17 residues. Germline V gene sequence: CDR1 SGHNT, CDR2 YYREEE (reference sequence). The CDR3 reads CASSSPTSGASWETQYF. The CDR3 DNA follows: TGTGCCAGCAGCTCTCCAACTAGCGGGGCAAGTTGGGAGACCCAGTACTTC.

CDR3 nucleotide sequence: TGTGCCGACGACAGACGAACTGAAGCTTTCTTT. This translates into CADDRRTEAFF. V gene TRBV27 combines with J gene TRBJ1-1; possibly TRBD1 for D (5 bases). This CDR3 has 11 amino acids. V lost 11 bases and J 5 bases, leaving 12 bases between the germline ends. Per germline, CDR1 MNHEY and CDR2 SMNVEV (reference sequence).

Remarks on this clone: One end of the junction does not line up with germline, which may come from a read error. The chain uses TRBV12-3 or TRBV12-4 and TRBJ1-4, with D uncertain. CDR3 length: 13 residues. The CDR3 loop reads CASSASPRQDFGF. CDR3 DNA: TGTGCCAGCAGTGCCAGCCCCCGCCAGGACTTTGGTTTT.

The chain carries TRBV19 and TRBJ2-1; TRBD2 agrees at 14 bases. V was pared by 5 bases and J by 8 bases, with 11 bases of the junction left unmatched. The CDR3 totals 17 residues. Germline values: CDR1 LNHDA, CDR2 SQIVND (reference sequence). CDR3 coding DNA: TGTGCCAGTAGTTTCAGACTAGCGGGGGGGTATGACGATGAGCAGTTCTTC. This codes for CASSFRLAGGYDDEQFF.

The chain carries TRBV12-3 or TRBV12-4 and TRBJ2-3, with D uncertain. V shed 6 bases and J shed 1 base, with 5 bases lying between them. CDR3 length: 12 residues. The CDR3: CASRHRTDTQYF. The CDR3 nucleotides read TGTGCCAGCAGACACCGCACAGATACGCAGTATTTT.

The V gene is TRBV7-9, the J gene TRBJ1-1, with no clear D. V shed 1 base and J shed 1 base, with 10 bases lying between them. Germline V lookup: CDR1 SEHNR, CDR2 FQNEAQ (reference sequence). The CDR3 runs 15 residues. CDR3 nucleotides: TGTGCCAGCAGCTTAGTTGGGGAACCGAACACTGAAGCTTTCTTT. Encoded protein: CASSLVGEPNTEAFF.

The chain has TRBV5-6 and TRBJ2-5; D is unclear. The CDR3 contains 13 residues. V lost 3 bases and J lost 4, with 10 bases in between. In germline, CDR1 is SGHDT, CDR2 YYEEEE. The CDR3 DNA reads TGTGCCAGCAGCTGGCTGGTAGGAGAGACCCAGTACTTC. As protein: CASSWLVGETQYF.